This entry lists 17 T cell receptor beta chains sequenced from one sample in a study of CD8 T cells in ankylosing spondylitis. TCRdb independently ran MiXCR on the 5' RACE reads; one entry per CDR3 protein. The data show fewer than 80,000 distinct CDR3 sequences, about 5.7% seen once. Sequencing was carried out using blood, either unsorted or a sorted T cell fraction (not recorded which). All receptors come from a male donor with ankylosing spondylitis or in good health (not recorded which).

This clonotype has at least ten counts. The chain employs TRBV7-2 and TRBJ1-6; unclear D gene. Between the trimmed V and J ends, which lost 0 bases and 6 bases, there was a span of 6 bases. The germline V gene has CDR1 SGHTA and CDR2 FQGNSA. This CDR3 is built from 14 residues. CDR3 DNA: TGTGCCAGCAGCTTAGCTTCGCTTAATTCACCCCTCCACTTT. This sequence encodes CASSLASLNSPLHF.

This clonotype was recorded many times. This chain connects TRBV5-1 to TRBJ2-1; D is uncertain. Germline lookup yields CDR1 SGHRS and CDR2 YFSETQ. Trimming took off 2 bases at V and 0 bases at J, with 6 bases between the two ends. CDR3 length: 14 residues. The chain's CDR3 is CASSFSSSYNEQFF. The CDR3 DNA sequence: TGCGCCAGCAGCTTTTCGAGCTCCTACAATGAGCAGTTCTTC. Based on the CDR3 plus reference TRBV5-1 and TRBJ2-1, the full variable domain is KAGVTQTPRYLIKTRGQQVTLSCSPISGHRSVSWYQQTPGQGLQFLFEYFSETQRNKGNFPGRFSGRQFSNSRSEMNVSTLELGDSALYLCASSFSSSYNEQFFGPGTRLTVL.

This clonotype was observed many times. The V gene is TRBV20-1, the J gene TRBJ1-1; D uncertain. The CDR3 extends over 13 amino acids. Trimming stripped 5 bases from V and 2 bases from J, with 12 bases between. Germline-derived CDR1 and CDR2 are DFQATT and SNEGSKA (reference sequence). As DNA, the CDR3 is TGCAGTGCTCCCCGGACGGGTAACACTGAAGCTTTCTTT. This codes for CSAPRTGNTEAFF.

This clonotype came up many times. The V and J genes are TRBV5-1 and TRBJ2-1; 11 bases are shared with TRBD2. The J segment lost 0 bases and the V segment lost 4 bases, leaving 6 bases of the junction unmatched. This CDR3 is 17 amino acids long. The germline V gene has CDR1 SGHRS and CDR2 YFSETQ. The CDR3 reads CASSGDTSGGSYNEQFF. The DNA for the CDR3 is TGCGCCAGCAGCGGAGATACTAGCGGGGGCTCCTACAATGAGCAGTTCTTC.

This clonotype was counted many times. The chain employs TRBV20-1 and TRBJ1-2; 8 bases fit TRBD1. Germline CDR1 reads DFQATT; CDR2 reads SNEGSKA (reference sequence). This CDR3 region has 14 residues. With 4 bases clipped from V and 4 bases from J, the junction kept 8 bases outside the gene matches. The CDR3 DNA reads as TGCAGTGCTAAGGAAAACAGGGGGAGCTATGGCTACACCTTC. This translates into CSAKENRGSYGYTF.

As for this clonotype: It may be a read error: a sequence one base away is much more abundant. This chain connects TRBV23-1 to TRBJ2-4; D may be TRBD2 (5 bases). TRBV23-1 is an ORF, with its function uncertain. The V and J ends lost 3 bases and 7 bases respectively, with 19 bases between them. This CDR3 is 16 amino acids long. Here the CDR3 DNA reads TGCGCCAGCAGTCACCCGGACGCCAGGACTGATAACATTCAGTACTTC. Translating it yields CASSHPDARTDNIQYF.

In this sample, this clonotype turned up many times. This chain uses TRBV27 with TRBJ2-6, with D hard to call. This CDR3 contains 15 residues. The V and J ends lost 3 bases and 1 base respectively, with 7 bases between them. Germline V CDR1 and CDR2: MNHEY, SMNVEV (reference sequence). The DNA of the CDR3 is TGTGCCAGCAGTTTGACTTCTTCTGGGGCCAACGTCCTGACTTTC. Encoded protein: CASSLTSSGANVLTF.

This clonotype was recorded a few times. V usage is TRBV6-1 and J usage is TRBJ1-2; a possible D gene is TRBD1 (6 bases). The V and J ends lost 6 bases and 7 bases respectively, with 15 bases between them. CDR1 and CDR2 from the germline V gene are MNHNS and SASEGT. The CDR3 runs to 13 residues. The CDR3 region is CASSDPGGFGYTF. The CDR3 nucleotides are TGTGCCAGCAGCGACCCGGGGGGCTTTGGCTACACCTTC.

This clonotype was seen ten or more times. The chain links TRBV9 to TRBJ2-1; D not certain. CDR3 length: 15 residues. Trimming took off 0 bases at V and 3 bases at J, with 10 bases between the two ends. Germline V gene lookup returns CDR1 SGDLS and CDR2 YYNGEE. CDR3 bases: TGTGCCAGCAGCGTAGAACGGTGGGTCTACAATGAGCAGTTCTTC. Translated: CASSVERWVYNEQFF.

Ten or more counts support this clonotype. The V call is TRBV7-8, the J call TRBJ2-1; D remains ambiguous. Germline V gives CDR1 SGHVS, CDR2 FQNEAQ. The CDR3 contains 16 residues. With 5 bases removed from V and 7 bases from J, the gap between germline ends came to 21 bases. The CDR3 loop is CASSHVKTVGKNEQFF. The CDR3 region has the DNA TGTGCCAGCAGCCATGTAAAGACGGTAGGGAAGAATGAGCAGTTCTTC.

This clonotype was detected many times. The chain carries TRBV12-3 or TRBV12-4 and TRBJ1-1, with D perhaps TRBD1 (6 bases). The V end was cut by 0 bases, the J end by 1 base, with 6 bases between. The CDR3 consists of 14 residues. The CDR3 protein is CASSLAGQNTEAFF. As DNA, the CDR3 is TGTGCCAGCAGTTTAGCGGGACAGAACACTGAAGCTTTCTTT.

In its sample, this clonotype was seen many times. The V and J genes are TRBV20-1 and TRBJ2-1, with a possible D match to TRBD1 (6 bases). Looked up from germline, CDR1 is DFQATT and CDR2 is SNEGSKA (reference sequence). This CDR3 comprises 14 residues. V was cut by 5 bases and J by 6 bases, with 17 bases left in between. CDR3 sequence reads: CSAFATGLSNEQFF. CDR3 DNA sequence: TGCAGTGCTTTTGCGACAGGTCTTAGCAATGAGCAGTTCTTC.

This clonotype has a count of ten or more. This chain links TRBV5-1 with TRBJ2-2; 9 nucleotides agree with TRBD1. Germline V lookup: CDR1 SGHRS, CDR2 YFSETQ. V lost 0 bases, J lost 0 bases, and 0 bases stayed unmatched. The CDR3 spans 16 residues. CDR3 sequence: CASSLGQGANTGELFF. DNA of the CDR3: TGCGCCAGCAGCTTGGGACAGGGGGCGAACACCGGGGAGCTGTTTTTT.

Worth noting for this clonotype: A read error may explain this, as a much larger clone is one base away. Since the CDR3 does not end with the conserved phenylalanine or tryptophan, this likely comes from a read error. The V call is TRBV18, the J call TRBJ1-1, with D maybe TRBD1 (5 bases). The CDR3 contains 14 residues. Germline V gives CDR1 KGHSH, CDR2 LQKENI. Trimming shortened V by 5 bases and J by 4 bases, and 14 bases separated the two germline ends. Here the CDR3 DNA reads TGTGCCAGCTCATCGGACATCGAGGGCACTGAAGCTTTCCTT. Protein: CASSSDIEGTEAFL.

This clonotype was counted at least ten times. The chain carries TRBV12-3 or TRBV12-4 and TRBJ1-5; 9 positions agree with TRBD1. The CDR3 loop spans 14 amino acids. V lost 6 bases and J lost 2; bases outside the gene matches: 2. The CDR3 nucleotides read TGTGCCAGCAGCGGGACAGGGCGCAATCAGCCCCAGCATTTT. Encoded protein: CASSGTGRNQPQHF.

This clonotype was seen many times. The V and J genes are TRBV12-3 or TRBV12-4 and TRBJ2-2, with 7 bases that match TRBD1. This CDR3 region has 15 residues. V gave up 6 bases and J gave up 4 bases; unmatched junction bases: 8. In nucleotides, the CDR3 is TGTGCCAGCAGCCATGGACAGGCAGGCACCGGGGAGCTGTTTTTT. Protein sequence: CASSHGQAGTGELFF.

This clonotype occurred many times. The V gene is TRBV6-2 or TRBV6-3, the J gene TRBJ2-2; 7 bases align to TRBD1. Trimming at V came to 6 bases and at J to 3 bases, leaving 19 bases not matched to a gene. CDR1 MNHEY and CDR2 SVGEGT come from the germline V gene. This CDR3 region has 19 residues. The CDR3 sequence is CASRSHRGATFPYTGELFF. The CDR3 DNA sequence: TGTGCCAGCAGATCCCACAGGGGCGCCACTTTTCCCTACACCGGGGAGCTGTTTTTT.